The 26 T cell receptor beta chains below were found in one sample sequenced in a study of T cells after yellow fever vaccination. TCRdb re-called the 5' RACE reads with MiXCR, one entry per CDR3 protein. Among approximately 140,000 distinct CDR3 sequences, roughly 8.2% were seen once, and the ten largest hold less than 0.95%. The specimen was CD4+ T cells sorted from PBMCs, collected 5 days after the yellow fever booster vaccination. These receptors originate from a man aged 25 to 40 who received the YFV17D yellow fever vaccine.

This clonotype was found many times. The rearrangement joins TRBV10-3 to TRBJ1-4; no clear D gene. V lost 8 bases, J lost 3 bases, and 7 bases lay in between. Germline V lookup: CDR1 ENHRY, CDR2 SYGVKD. CDR3 length: 12 residues. CDR3: CAIGRPNEKLFF. The CDR3 nucleotides are TGTGCCATCGGCAGACCTAATGAAAAACTGTTTTTT.

This clonotype was observed many times. V usage is TRBV6-1 and J usage is TRBJ1-5, with D perhaps matching TRBD1 (5 bases). CDR1 and CDR2 from the germline V gene are MNHNS and SASEGT. The CDR3 loop spans 13 amino acids. Trimming pared 10 bases from V and 7 bases from J, leaving 17 bases between. DNA for the CDR3: TGTGCCACCAGGGAGGGGCATGGGCAGCCCCAGCATTTT. This encodes CATREGHGQPQHF.

This clonotype was observed at least ten times. CDR3 in DNA: TGTGCCAGCAGCGAACCGTTTGTGGGAGTGTATGGCTACACCTTC. Protein: CASSEPFVGVYGYTF. The chain is built from TRBV7-9 and TRBJ1-2, with D hard to call. Germline loops: CDR1 SEHNR, CDR2 FQNEAQ (reference sequence). Deletions cut 5 bases from V and 5 bases from J, with 18 bases between. CDR3 size: 15 residues.

Ten or more counts support this clonotype. The chain has TRBV30 and TRBJ2-7; D is perhaps TRBD1 or TRBD2 (6 bases each). This CDR3 has 13 residues. V lost 0 bases to trimming and J lost 2 bases, with 8 bases between them. Germline assignment: CDR1 GTSNPN and CDR2 SVGIG (reference sequence). CDR3 nucleotides: TGTGCCTGGAGTGTTGGGGGGCCCTACGAGCAGTACTTC. Amino acids: CAWSVGGPYEQYF.

This clonotype came up many times. This chain connects TRBV4-1 to TRBJ2-2; possible D gene TRBD1, 6 bases. This CDR3 contains 15 residues. In germline, CDR1 is MGHRA, CDR2 YSYEKL. Trimming shortened V by 5 bases and J by 4 bases, and 14 bases separated the two germline ends. The CDR3 loop is CASSTGQGSTGELFF. As DNA, the CDR3 is TGCGCCAGCAGCACGGGACAAGGGAGCACCGGGGAGCTGTTTTTT.

This clonotype was seen ten or more times. The chain is built from TRBV2 and TRBJ2-7, with D possibly TRBD2 on 5 matching bases. Deletions cut 3 bases from V and 1 base from J, with 10 bases between. Germline lookup yields CDR1 SNHLY and CDR2 FYNNEI. This CDR3 region has 14 residues. CDR3 residues: CASSDLSESYEQYF. CDR3 nucleotide sequence: TGTGCCAGCAGTGATCTTAGCGAATCCTACGAGCAGTACTTC.

This clonotype was seen many times. This rearrangement joins TRBV19 to TRBJ2-1; 14 bases map to TRBD2. The V gene end was trimmed by 6 bases and the J gene end by 7 bases; junction bases not matched to a gene: 5. This CDR3 comprises 15 residues. CDR1 and CDR2 (germline): LNHDA, SQIVND (reference sequence). DNA of the CDR3: TGTGCCAGTAGCCGACTAGCGGGAGGGGTGAATGAGCAGTTCTTC. The encoded protein is CASSRLAGGVNEQFF.

Comments on this clonotype: A read error may be the cause here, since a much bigger clone is one base away. This chain links TRBV20-1 with TRBJ2-5; weak D call: TRBD2 (6 bases). V was shortened by 6 bases and J by 5 bases, with 16 bases between the two germline ends. The germline CDR1 and CDR2 sequences are DFQATT and SNEGSKA (reference sequence). This CDR3 is built from 13 residues. CDR3 loop: CSARMTSIETQYF. The CDR3 nucleotides read TGCAGTGCAAGAATGACTAGTATTGAGACCCAGTACTTC.

The CDR3 sequence: CASCPQPGSYNEQFF. CDR3 in DNA: TGTGCCAGCTGCCCCCAACCGGGCTCCTACAATGAGCAGTTCTTC. The chain joins TRBV7-7 to TRBJ2-1, with no clear D. This CDR3 comprises 15 residues. The germline gives CDR1 SSHAT, CDR2 FNYEAQ (reference sequence). V was cut by 8 bases and J by 0 bases, with 14 bases left in between.

This clonotype occurred many times. The chain has TRBV5-1 and TRBJ2-3; the D gene is possibly TRBD1 (6 bases). The CDR3 contains 15 residues. The V and J ends lost 0 bases and 4 bases respectively, with 12 bases between them. Germline CDR1 reads SGHRS; CDR2 reads YFSETQ. For the CDR3, the DNA is TGCGCCAGCAGCTTGGACAGGGTTAAGCCAGATACGCAGTATTTT. Amino acids: CASSLDRVKPDTQYF.

This clonotype occurred many times. The V gene is TRBV20-1, the J gene TRBJ2-5; a possible D gene is TRBD1 (5 bases). V lost 5 bases and J 4 bases, leaving 14 bases between the germline ends. Per the germline V gene, CDR1 is DFQATT and CDR2 is SNEGSKA (reference sequence). The CDR3 loop spans 13 amino acids. CDR3 protein: CSASNPQGETQYF. CDR3 DNA sequence: TGCAGTGCTTCCAACCCCCAGGGAGAGACCCAGTACTTC.

This clonotype has ten or more counts. In DNA, the CDR3 is TGTGCCAGCAGTTTAAAGAGTTACAATGAGCAGTTCTTC. Protein: CASSLKSYNEQFF. The chain uses TRBV12-3 or TRBV12-4 and TRBJ2-1; no firm D call. V was trimmed by 2 bases and J by 4 bases, leaving 6 bases between them. The CDR3 covers 13 residues.

This clonotype occurred many times. The chain couples TRBV5-6 to TRBJ2-3; TRBD2 matches at 8 bases. The germline V gene encodes CDR1 SGHDT and CDR2 YYEEEE. CDR3 length equals 15 residues. The J segment lost 5 bases and the V segment lost 0 bases, leaving 5 bases of the junction unmatched. CDR3 in DNA: TGTGCCAGCAGCTTGGGACCAGCGGGAGTAGATACGCAGTATTTT. Amino acids: CASSLGPAGVDTQYF.

This clonotype was observed many times. The rearrangement joins TRBV5-1 to TRBJ2-7, with D tentatively TRBD1 (5 bases). V lost 4 bases to trimming and J lost 7 bases, with 15 bases between them. The CDR3 length is 13 residues. The germline CDR1 and CDR2 sequences are SGHRS and YFSETQ. CDR3 residues: CASSPLSGQEQYF. The CDR3 bases are TGCGCCAGCAGCCCTCTTTCAGGGCAGGAGCAGTACTTC. The variable domain in full, completed from reference TRBV5-1 and TRBJ2-7, reads KAGVTQTPRYLIKTRGQQVTLSCSPISGHRSVSWYQQTPGQGLQFLFEYFSETQRNKGNFPGRFSGRQFSNSRSEMNVSTLELGDSALYLCASSPLSGQEQYFGPGTRLTVT.

This clonotype was picked up many times. The rearrangement links TRBV6-5 to TRBJ2-1; D is perhaps TRBD1 or TRBD2 (5 bases each). Trimming took 4 bases from V and 12 from J, leaving 28 bases between them. There are 17 residues in the CDR3. The germline CDR1 and CDR2 sequences are MNHEY and SVGAGI. The CDR3 region is CASSSGRSPHYPEGQFF. The CDR3 nucleotides read TGTGCCAGCAGTTCGGGACGGAGCCCTCACTATCCCGAGGGGCAGTTCTTC.

This clonotype was detected only once. The chain recombines TRBV20-1 with TRBJ1-5; the D gene is possibly TRBD1 (5 bases). The CDR3 consists of 13 residues. Looked up from germline, CDR1 is DFQATT and CDR2 is SNEGSKA (reference sequence). V was shortened by 4 bases and J by 5 bases, with 12 bases between the two germline ends. CDR3 amino acids: CSAKRGRDQPQHF. The CDR3 coding sequence is TGCAGTGCTAAACGGGGCCGGGATCAGCCCCAGCATTTT.

The chain is built from TRBV5-4 and TRBJ2-2; D remains ambiguous. Deletions cut 0 bases from V and 0 bases from J, with 12 bases between. Germline V gives CDR1 SGHNT, CDR2 YYREEE (reference sequence). The CDR3 has 17 residues. Here the CDR3 DNA reads TGTGCCAGCAGCTTGGGACTTTCAAGCGCGAACACCGGGGAGCTGTTTTTT. Its translation is CASSLGLSSANTGELFF.

The V and J genes are TRBV7-2 and TRBJ2-7; D may be TRBD1 (6 bases). CDR1 and CDR2 (germline): SGHTA, FQGNSA. The CDR3 has 14 amino acids. Trimming removed 2 bases at V and 5 bases at J, with 13 bases between. The chain's CDR3 is CASSLLAGTNEQYF. The CDR3 region has the DNA TGTGCCAGCAGCTTACTCGCAGGGACAAACGAGCAGTACTTC.

V gene TRBV10-3 combines with J gene TRBJ2-6; TRBD1 or TRBD2 may be the D gene (7 bases each). Germline V CDR1 and CDR2: ENHRY, SYGVKD. The V end was cut by 4 bases, the J end by 1 base, with 11 bases between. This CDR3 region has 16 residues. CDR3 sequence: CAISGQGGSGANVLTF. CDR3 nucleotides: TGTGCCATCAGTGGACAGGGAGGGTCTGGGGCCAACGTCCTGACTTTC.

This clonotype was picked up many times. The rearrangement uses TRBV6-2 or TRBV6-3 and TRBJ2-2, with D possibly matching TRBD2 (6 bases). There are 15 residues in the CDR3. Germline CDR1 MNHEY, CDR2 SVGEGT. Trimming stripped 4 bases from V and 4 bases from J, with 13 bases between. For the CDR3, the DNA is TGTGCCAGCAGTTCGGGAGCTGCGGGCACCGGGGAGCTGTTTTTT. It codes for CASSSGAAGTGELFF.

This clonotype appeared many times. Here the CDR3 reads CASSLVARYF. CDR3 coding DNA: TGTGCCAGCAGCTTGGTCGCAAGGTACTTC. The chain recombines TRBV5-8 with TRBJ2-7; D gene ambiguous. Germline V gene lookup returns CDR1 SGHTS and CDR2 YDEGEE. The CDR3 length is 10 residues. V shed 0 bases and J shed 12 bases, with 7 bases lying between them.

The rearrangement uses TRBV5-1 and TRBJ1-1, with D hard to call. CDR1 is SGHRS, CDR2 YFSETQ, per germline. Trimming took off 0 bases at V and 1 base at J, with 7 bases between the two ends. The CDR3 consists of 14 residues. In DNA form, the CDR3 reads TGCGCCAGCAGCTTGGGACACCAGAACACTGAAGCTTTCTTT. Its translation is CASSLGHQNTEAFF.

This clonotype was detected ten times or more. V is TRBV5-1 and J is TRBJ2-5; 8 bases match TRBD1. Looked up from germline, CDR1 is SGHRS and CDR2 is YFSETQ. The CDR3 has 15 residues. V shed 1 base, J shed 4 bases, and the junction held 6 bases outside the gene matches. The CDR3: CASSLSGTGRETQYF. The CDR3, as DNA: TGCGCCAGCAGCTTGTCCGGGACAGGAAGAGAGACCCAGTACTTC.

Many counts were recorded for this clonotype. The chain has TRBV11-2 and TRBJ2-7; TRBD2 aligns across 12 bases. Germline V gives CDR1 SGHAT, CDR2 FQNNGV. J gave up 0 bases and V 5 bases, and 14 bases lay outside the gene matches. The CDR3 is 19 amino acids. DNA for the CDR3: TGTGCCAGCAGCCCGCGGCGGACTAGCGGGACTACCTTCTCCTACGAGCAGTACTTC. Translation: CASSPRRTSGTTFSYEQYF.

The table lists this clonotype with many counts. The genes are TRBV2 and TRBJ2-1, with D perhaps TRBD2 (5 bases). With 6 bases removed from V and 10 bases from J, the gap between germline ends came to 13 bases. CDR1 is SNHLY, CDR2 FYNNEI, per germline. The CDR3 has 12 residues. The CDR3 spells CASRREFGEQFF. The CDR3 coding sequence is TGTGCCAGCAGGAGGGAGTTCGGGGAGCAGTTCTTC.

This clonotype was observed many times. The rearrangement joins TRBV12-3 or TRBV12-4 to TRBJ2-7, with unresolved D. Trimming took 6 bases from V and 3 from J, leaving 9 bases between them. The CDR3 extends over 12 amino acids. Here the CDR3 reads CASRRLDYEQYF. The CDR3 DNA sequence: TGTGCCAGCAGGCGACTTGACTACGAGCAGTACTTC.